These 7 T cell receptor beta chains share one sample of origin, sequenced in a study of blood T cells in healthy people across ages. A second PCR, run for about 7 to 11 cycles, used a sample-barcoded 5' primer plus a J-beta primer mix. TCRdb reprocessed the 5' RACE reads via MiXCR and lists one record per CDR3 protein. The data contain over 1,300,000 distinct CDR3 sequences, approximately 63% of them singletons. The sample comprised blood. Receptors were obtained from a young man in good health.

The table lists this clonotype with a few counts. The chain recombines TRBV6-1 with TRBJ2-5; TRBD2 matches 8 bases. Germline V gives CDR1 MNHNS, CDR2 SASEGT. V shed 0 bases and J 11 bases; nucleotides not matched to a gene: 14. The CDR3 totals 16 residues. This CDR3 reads CASSEARTGGPYEQYF. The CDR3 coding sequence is TGTGCCAGCAGTGAAGCGCGGACGGGGGGGCCGTATGAGCAGTACTTC.

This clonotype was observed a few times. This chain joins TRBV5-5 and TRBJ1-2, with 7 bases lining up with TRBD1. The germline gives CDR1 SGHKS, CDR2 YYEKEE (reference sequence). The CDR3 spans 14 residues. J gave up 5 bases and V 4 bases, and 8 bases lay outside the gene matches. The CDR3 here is CASSRDSSFYGYTF. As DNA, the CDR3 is TGTGCCAGCAGCCGGGACAGTTCCTTTTATGGCTACACCTTC.

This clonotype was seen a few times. This CDR3 is CASSSSNSYNEQFF. The CDR3 DNA reads TGTGCCAGCAGTTCCAGCAACTCCTACAATGAGCAGTTCTTC. This chain links TRBV6-2 or TRBV6-3 with TRBJ2-1; D is ambiguous. Trimming left V 4 bases short and J 0 bases short, with 7 bases between. Germline lookup yields CDR1 MNHEY and CDR2 SVGEGT. The CDR3 totals 14 residues.

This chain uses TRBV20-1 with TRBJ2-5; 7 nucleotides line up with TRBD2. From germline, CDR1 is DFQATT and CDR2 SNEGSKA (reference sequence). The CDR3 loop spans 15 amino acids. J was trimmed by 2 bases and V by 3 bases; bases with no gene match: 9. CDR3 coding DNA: TGCAGTGCTAGGGTTCTTGGGGGGGGTCAAGAGACCCAGTACTTC. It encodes CSARVLGGGQETQYF.

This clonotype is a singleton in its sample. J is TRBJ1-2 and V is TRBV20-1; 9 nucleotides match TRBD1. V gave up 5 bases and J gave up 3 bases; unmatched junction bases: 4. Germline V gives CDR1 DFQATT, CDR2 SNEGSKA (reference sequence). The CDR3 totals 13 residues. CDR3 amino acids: CSAPTGGYYGYTF. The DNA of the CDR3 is TGCAGTGCTCCCACAGGGGGCTACTATGGCTACACCTTC.

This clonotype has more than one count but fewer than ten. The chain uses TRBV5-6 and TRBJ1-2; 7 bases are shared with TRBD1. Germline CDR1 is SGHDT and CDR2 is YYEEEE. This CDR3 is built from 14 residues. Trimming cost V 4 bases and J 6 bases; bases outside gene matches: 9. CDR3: CASSTTGVLNGYTF. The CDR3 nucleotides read TGTGCCAGCAGCACTACAGGGGTTTTAAATGGCTACACCTTC.

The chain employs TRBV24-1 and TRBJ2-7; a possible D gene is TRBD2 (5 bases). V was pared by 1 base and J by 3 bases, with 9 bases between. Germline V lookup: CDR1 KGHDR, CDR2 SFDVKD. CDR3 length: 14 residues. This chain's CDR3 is CATSDFERLYEQYF. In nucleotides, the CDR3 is TGTGCCACCAGTGATTTCGAGCGGCTCTACGAGCAGTACTTC.